These 21 T cell receptor beta chains were all obtained from the same sample, sequenced in a study of T cell responses to AZD1222 COVID-19 vaccine. Profiled with immunoSEQ multiplex PCR; TCRdb holds only in-frame clones, not every one. The data contain approximately 140,000 clones, roughly 92% of them singletons. The specimen comprised peripheral blood, sampled 28 days after the second AZD1222 dose. The receptor set was obtained from an adult who received the AZD1222 COVID-19 vaccine.

The V gene is TRBV5-5, the J gene TRBJ2-1; TRBD2 aligns across 9 bases. This CDR3 spans 15 amino acids. The V and J ends lost 4 bases and 7 bases, in that order; junction bases with no gene match: 9. CDR1 and CDR2 from the germline V gene are SGHKS and YYEKEE (reference sequence). The CDR3 DNA reads as TGTGCCAGCAGCCAAGTAGCGGGAGCGGGTAATGAGCAGTTCTTC. Encoded protein: CASSQVAGAGNEQFF.

V gene TRBV2 combines with J gene TRBJ2-1, with 9 bases lining up with TRBD2. CDR3 length: 15 amino acids. Germline CDR1 and CDR2: SNHLY and FYNNEI. The junction had 11 bases not matched to a gene; V was cut back by 6 bases and J by 8 bases. In DNA, the CDR3 is TGTGCCAGCAGCCCCCAGGGGACTAGCAATGATGAGCAGTTCTTC. Translation gives CASSPQGTSNDEQFF.

This chain links TRBV24-1 with TRBJ1-1; D not certain. Germline V gene lookup returns CDR1 KGHDR and CDR2 SFDVKD. CDR3 length: 12 residues. The V gene lost 7 bases and the J gene lost 4 bases, with 9 bases spanning the gap. CDR3 DNA: TGTGCCACCAGCGCTACGGGCACTGAAGCTTTCTTT. Amino acids: CATSATGTEAFF.

Only a few counts were recorded for this clone. This chain links TRBV11-2 with TRBJ2-7, with TRBD2 matching 8 bases. V was pared by 5 bases and J by 4 bases, with 16 bases of the junction left unmatched. CDR3 length equals 17 residues. Germline values: CDR1 SGHAT, CDR2 FQNNGV. CDR3 loop: CASSSLLGVERGYEQYF. The DNA of the CDR3 is TGTGCCAGCAGCAGTCTATTGGGTGTGGAGCGGGGGTACGAGCAGTACTTC.

Here the CDR3 DNA reads TGTGCCTGGAGTTTGGAGGGAAACTATGGCTACACCTTC. It yields the protein CAWSLEGNYGYTF. The chain joins TRBV30 to TRBJ1-2, with D unresolved. The CDR3 is 13 amino acids. In germline, CDR1 is GTSNPN, CDR2 SVGIG (reference sequence). V was cut by 2 bases and J by 2 bases, with 9 bases left in between. The variable domain in full, completed from reference TRBV30 and TRBJ1-2, reads SQTIHQWPATLVQPVGSPLSLECTVEGTSNPNLYWYRQAAGRGLQLLFYSVGIGQISSEVPQNLSASRPQDRQFILSSKKLLLSDSGFYLCAWSLEGNYGYTFGSGTRLTVV.

The CDR3 loop reads CASSPLSEYAAQHF. The CDR3 DNA reads TGTGCCAGCAGCCCACTCTCTGAGTACGCAGCCCAGCATTTT. The chain couples TRBV7-2 to TRBJ1-5; D is undetermined. The germline V and J ends were trimmed by 5 bases and 11 bases, with 19 bases remaining between them. Germline CDR1 SGHTA, CDR2 FQGNSA. The CDR3 has 14 residues.

The rearrangement uses TRBV3-1 (or the pseudogene TRBV3-2) and TRBJ2-3; 9 bases line up with TRBD2. V was pared by 3 bases and J by 4 bases, with 5 bases of the junction left unmatched. Germline V gene lookup returns CDR1 LGHDT and CDR2 YNNKEL (reference sequence). The CDR3 is 15 residues long. CDR3 nucleotide sequence: TGTGCCAGCAGCCACCCGGCGGGAGGGGCAGATACGCAGTATTTT. This translates into CASSHPAGGADTQYF.

The chain uses TRBV3-1 (or the pseudogene TRBV3-2) and TRBJ1-5; maybe TRBD1 (5 bases). Germline-derived CDR1 and CDR2 are LGHDT and YNNKEL (reference sequence). V lost 1 base and J lost 7, with 14 bases in between. The CDR3 is made up of 15 amino acids. CDR3 nucleotide sequence: TGTGCCAGCAGCCAAGCTTCGGGGGTGGGGCAGCCCCAGCATTTT. This sequence encodes CASSQASGVGQPQHF.

The chain is built from TRBV28 and TRBJ1-2; 7 bases match TRBD1. The CDR3 runs to 13 residues. Germline V CDR1 and CDR2: MDHEN, SYDVKM. J lost 8 bases, V lost 5 bases, and 8 bases had no gene match. The CDR3 loop reads CASSDGQVYGYTF. CDR3 DNA sequence: TGTGCCAGCAGTGACGGACAGGTCTACGGCTACACCTTC.

CDR3 sequence: CASSFTGQKHTEAFF. The CDR3 nucleotides are TGCGCCAGCAGCTTTACGGGACAGAAACACACTGAAGCTTTCTTT. The chain is built from TRBV5-1 and TRBJ1-1; 7 bases map to TRBD1. Germline loops: CDR1 SGHRS, CDR2 YFSETQ. V lost 2 bases, J lost 3 bases, and 7 bases stayed unmatched. This CDR3 spans 15 amino acids.

V and J are TRBV18 and TRBJ1-1; D possibly corresponds to TRBD1 (6 bases). V was pared by 3 bases and J by 7 bases, with 12 bases between. This CDR3 comprises 13 residues. Germline V gene sequence: CDR1 KGHSH, CDR2 LQKENI. This chain's CDR3 is CASSPRGAGEAFF. CDR3 bases: TGTGCCAGCTCACCCCGGGGGGCAGGTGAAGCTTTCTTT.

The chain combines TRBV7-2 with TRBJ1-3; 8 positions match TRBD1. CDR3 length equals 15 residues. Looked up from germline, CDR1 is SGHTA and CDR2 is FQGNSA. Unmatched junction bases numbered 6, after V lost 3 bases and J lost 5 bases. DNA of the CDR3: TGTGCCAGCAGCTTCGACCGGGACAGGCGAAACACCATATATTTT. It specifies CASSFDRDRRNTIYF.

The genes are TRBV18 and TRBJ2-3; D not certain. V was pared by 0 bases and J by 3 bases, with 4 bases between. CDR1 is KGHSH and CDR2 is LQKENI in the germline V gene. This CDR3 comprises 13 residues. The DNA of the CDR3 is TGTGCCAGCTCACCACCGATGACAGATACGCAGTATTTT. It translates to CASSPPMTDTQYF.

The chain links TRBV2 to TRBJ2-5, with 7 positions matching TRBD1. V shed 6 bases, J shed 0 bases, and the junction held 4 bases outside the gene matches. Germline V gene data show CDR1 as SNHLY and CDR2 as FYNNEI. The CDR3 has 14 amino acids. CDR3 in amino acids: CASSGDSNQETQYF. The CDR3 nucleotides are TGTGCCAGCAGCGGGGACAGCAACCAAGAGACCCAGTACTTC.

This clone has a handful of counts. The chain carries TRBV5-5 and TRBJ1-2; 7 bases fit TRBD1. The CDR3 has 15 amino acids. Germline V CDR1 and CDR2: SGHKS, YYEKEE (reference sequence). J was trimmed by 4 bases and V by 0 bases; bases with no gene match: 6. Written as DNA, the CDR3 is TGTGCCAGCAGCTTGGCCCGACAGGGCCCCTATGGCTACACCTTC. Amino acids: CASSLARQGPYGYTF.

The genes are TRBV5-1 and TRBJ2-7; D is undetermined. The CDR3 is 13 amino acids. V dropped 0 bases and J dropped 1 base, with 5 bases sitting between them. Germline values: CDR1 SGHRS, CDR2 YFSETQ. CDR3: CASSLGHSYEQYF. CDR3 nucleotide sequence: TGCGCCAGCAGCTTGGGTCATTCCTACGAGCAGTACTTC.

V and J are TRBV27 and TRBJ1-4, with D perhaps TRBD1 (5 bases). V was cut by 2 bases and J by 7 bases, with 8 bases left in between. CDR3 length: 13 residues. The germline V gene encodes CDR1 MNHEY and CDR2 SMNVEV (reference sequence). The CDR3 is CASSLGGSEKLFF. The CDR3 DNA sequence: TGTGCCAGCAGTTTAGGGGGGAGTGAAAAACTGTTTTTT.

V and J are TRBV4-1 and TRBJ2-2; 11 bases agree with TRBD2. V was clipped by 0 bases and J by 5 bases; unmatched bases: 11. This CDR3 spans 19 amino acids. Germline CDR1 reads MGHRA; CDR2 reads YSYEKL. CDR3 DNA sequence: TGCGCCAGCAGCCAAGATGGAGGGACTAGCGGAGGTAGTACCGGGGAGCTGTTTTTT. This codes for CASSQDGGTSGGSTGELFF.

This chain links TRBV2 with TRBJ1-3; 8 bases agree with TRBD1. Trimming at V came to 8 bases and at J to 1 base, leaving 7 bases not matched to a gene. This CDR3 is built from 15 residues. Germline V CDR1 and CDR2: SNHLY, FYNNEI. The CDR3 nucleotides are TGTGCCAGCGCGGACAGGGTCGGTTCTGGAAACACCATATATTTT. Protein sequence: CASADRVGSGNTIYF.

V is TRBV6-5 and J is TRBJ1-1, with 7 positions matching TRBD1. The junction had 7 bases not matched to a gene; V was cut back by 5 bases and J by 4 bases. The V gene's germline CDR1 is MNHEY and CDR2 SVGAGI. The CDR3 extends over 14 amino acids. CDR3 in DNA: TGTGCCAGCAGTAAGGACAGGATCGCCACTGAAGCTTTCTTT. As protein: CASSKDRIATEAFF.

The chain is built from TRBV3-1 (or the pseudogene TRBV3-2) and TRBJ1-2, with D possibly being TRBD1 (6 bases). The V gene lost 0 bases and the J gene lost 8 bases, with 13 bases spanning the gap. This CDR3 comprises 14 residues. From germline, CDR1 is LGHDT and CDR2 YNNKEL (reference sequence). The CDR3 nucleotides read TGTGCCAGCAGCCAAGATAGGGGGGTTGGAGGCTACACCTTC. This gives the protein CASSQDRGVGGYTF.